This T cell receptor beta chain was identified during a study of blood T cells in healthy people across ages. A sample-barcoded 5' primer and a J-beta primer mix were used in a second PCR of roughly 6 to 12 cycles. TCRdb analysed the 5' RACE reads with MiXCR anew, one entry per CDR3 protein. The table records roughly 1,100,000 distinct CDR3 sequences, almost 25% of them present only once. This CDR3 has 14 residues. Germline-derived CDR1 and CDR2 are SGHTA and FQGNSA. This sample also belongs to another study, concerning T cells of mothers and their children.

This TCR was recovered from a girl aged 2 to 9 in good health. The V gene is TRBV7-2, the J gene TRBJ2-5; unclear D gene. The tail of the sequence fits TRBJ2-7 better, so the J call may be wrong. Source material: blood. The CDR3 DNA sequence: TGTGCCAGCAGCCCGGTTCCAGACCATTACGAGCAGTACTTC. Translation gives CASSPVPDHYEQYF.